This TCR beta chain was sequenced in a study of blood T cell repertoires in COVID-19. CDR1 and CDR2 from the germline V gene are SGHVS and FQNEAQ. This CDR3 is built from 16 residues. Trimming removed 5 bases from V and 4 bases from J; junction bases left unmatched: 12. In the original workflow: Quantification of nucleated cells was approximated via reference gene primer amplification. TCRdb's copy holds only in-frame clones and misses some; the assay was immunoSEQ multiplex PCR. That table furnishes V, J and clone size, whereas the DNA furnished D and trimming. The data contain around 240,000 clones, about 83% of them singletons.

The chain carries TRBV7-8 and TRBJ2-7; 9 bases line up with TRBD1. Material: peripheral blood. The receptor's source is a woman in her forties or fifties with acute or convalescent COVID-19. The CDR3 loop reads CASSHEGWGQGYEQYF. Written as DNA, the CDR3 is TGTGCCAGCAGCCATGAGGGGTGGGGACAGGGTTACGAGCAGTACTTC.